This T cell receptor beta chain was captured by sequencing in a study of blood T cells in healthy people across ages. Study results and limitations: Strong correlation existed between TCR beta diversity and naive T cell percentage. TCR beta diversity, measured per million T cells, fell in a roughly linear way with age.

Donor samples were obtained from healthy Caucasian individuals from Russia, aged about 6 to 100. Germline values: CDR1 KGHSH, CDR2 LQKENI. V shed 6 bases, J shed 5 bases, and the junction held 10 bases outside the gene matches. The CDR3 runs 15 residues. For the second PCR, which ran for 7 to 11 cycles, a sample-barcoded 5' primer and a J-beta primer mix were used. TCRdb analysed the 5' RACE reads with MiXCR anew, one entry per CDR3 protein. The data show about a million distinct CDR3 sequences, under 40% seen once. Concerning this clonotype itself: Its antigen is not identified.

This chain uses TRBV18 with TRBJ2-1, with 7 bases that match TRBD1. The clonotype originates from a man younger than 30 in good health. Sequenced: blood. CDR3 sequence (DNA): TGTGCCAGCTCCTACCTCGGGACAGCCGACAATGAGCAGTTCTTC. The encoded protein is CASSYLGTADNEQFF. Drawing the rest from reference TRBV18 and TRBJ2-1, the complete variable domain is NAGVMQNPRHLVRRRGQEARLRCSPMKGHSHVYWYRQLPEEGLKFMVYLQKENIIDESGMPKERFSAEFPKEGPSILRIQQVVRGDSAAYFCASSYLGTADNEQFFGPGTRLTVL.